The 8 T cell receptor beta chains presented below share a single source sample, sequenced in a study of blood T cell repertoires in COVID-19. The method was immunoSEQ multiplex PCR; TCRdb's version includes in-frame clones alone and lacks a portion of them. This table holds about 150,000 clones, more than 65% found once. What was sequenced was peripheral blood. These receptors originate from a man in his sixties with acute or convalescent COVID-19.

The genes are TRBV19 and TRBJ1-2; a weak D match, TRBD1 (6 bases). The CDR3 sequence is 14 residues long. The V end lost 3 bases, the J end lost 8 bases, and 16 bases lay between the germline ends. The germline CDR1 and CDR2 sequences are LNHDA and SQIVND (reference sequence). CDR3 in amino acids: CASSIGQPGRGYTF. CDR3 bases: TGTGCCAGTAGTATCGGACAGCCAGGACGGGGCTACACCTTC.

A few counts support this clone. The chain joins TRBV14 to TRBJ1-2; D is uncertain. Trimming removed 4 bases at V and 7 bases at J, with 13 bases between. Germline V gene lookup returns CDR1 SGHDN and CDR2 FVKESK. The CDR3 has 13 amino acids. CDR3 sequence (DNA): TGTGCCAGCAGCCGGAAGGACTCCGCTGGCTACACCTTC. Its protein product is CASSRKDSAGYTF.

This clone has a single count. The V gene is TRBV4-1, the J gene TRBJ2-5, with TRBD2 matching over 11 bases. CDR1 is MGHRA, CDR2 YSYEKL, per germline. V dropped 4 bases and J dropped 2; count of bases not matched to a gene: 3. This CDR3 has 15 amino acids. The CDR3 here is CASSRGTSGQETQYF. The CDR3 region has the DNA TGCGCCAGCAGCCGGGGGACTAGCGGTCAAGAGACCCAGTACTTC.

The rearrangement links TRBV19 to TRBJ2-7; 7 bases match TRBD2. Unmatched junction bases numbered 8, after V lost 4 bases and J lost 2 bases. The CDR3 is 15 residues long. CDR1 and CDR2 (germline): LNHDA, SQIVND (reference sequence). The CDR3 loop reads CASSTPGAGTYEQYF. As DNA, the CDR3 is TGTGCCAGTAGTACCCCCGGAGCGGGGACCTACGAGCAGTACTTC.

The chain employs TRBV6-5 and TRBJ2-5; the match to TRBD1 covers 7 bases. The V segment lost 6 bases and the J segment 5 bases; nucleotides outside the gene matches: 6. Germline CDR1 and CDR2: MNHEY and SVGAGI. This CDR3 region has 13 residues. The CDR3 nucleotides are TGTGCCAGCAGAACAGGGGCTCACGAGACCCAGTACTTC. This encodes CASRTGAHETQYF.

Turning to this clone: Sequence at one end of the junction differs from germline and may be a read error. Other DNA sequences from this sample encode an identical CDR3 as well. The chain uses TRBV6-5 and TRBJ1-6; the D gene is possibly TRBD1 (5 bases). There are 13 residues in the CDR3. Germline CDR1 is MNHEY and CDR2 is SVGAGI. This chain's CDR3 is CANAREDNSPLHF. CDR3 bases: TGTGCCAACGCCAGGGAGGATAATTCACCCCTTCACTTT.

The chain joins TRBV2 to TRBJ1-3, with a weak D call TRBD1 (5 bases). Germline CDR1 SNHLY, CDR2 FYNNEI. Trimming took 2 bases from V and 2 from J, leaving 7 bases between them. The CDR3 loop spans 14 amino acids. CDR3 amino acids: CASSEPRAGNTIYF. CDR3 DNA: TGTGCCAGCAGTGAACCCAGGGCTGGAAACACCATATATTTT.

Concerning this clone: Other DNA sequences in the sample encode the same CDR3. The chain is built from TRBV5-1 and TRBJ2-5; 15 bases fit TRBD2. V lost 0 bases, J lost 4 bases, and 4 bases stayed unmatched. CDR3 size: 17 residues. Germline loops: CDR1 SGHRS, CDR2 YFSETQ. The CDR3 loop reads CASSLAGLAGGPETQYF. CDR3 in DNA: TGCGCCAGCAGCTTGGCTGGACTAGCGGGAGGGCCAGAGACCCAGTACTTC.